This T cell receptor (beta chain) is from a study of T cells in localized non-small cell lung cancer. Study-level results: There were a median roughly 62 of the top 100 tumor clones appearing in adjacent lung. A denser population of T cells in blood accompanied longer overall survival. Uninvolved adjacent lung had more T cell clonality than any other tissue, topping tumor.

As for this clone: Its antigen is as yet unknown.

This CDR3 is 13 amino acids long. Germline V gives CDR1 SGHNT, CDR2 YYREEE (reference sequence). V shed 0 bases and J shed 2 bases, with 4 bases lying between them. Libraries were prepared by immunoSEQ multiplex PCR; TCRdb keeps only in-frame clonotypes and omits some of them. The table shows roughly 89,000 clones, with roughly 88% occurring only once. This receptor was identified in a woman aged 35-70 years with stage II squamous cell lung carcinoma. This specimen was PBMCs, taken before any cancer treatment. This sequence joins TRBV5-4 and TRBJ2-3; no clear D gene. The chain's CDR3 is CASSLDPTDTQYF. The CDR3 DNA is TGTGCCAGCAGCTTGGATCCCACAGATACGCAGTATTTT. Full variable domain (missing parts from reference TRBV5-4 and TRBJ2-3): ETGVTQSPTHLIKTRGQQVTLRCSSQSGHNTVSWYQQALGQGPQFIFQYYREEENGRGNFPPRFSGLQFPNYSSELNVNALELDDSALYLCASSLDPTDTQYFGPGTRLTVL.